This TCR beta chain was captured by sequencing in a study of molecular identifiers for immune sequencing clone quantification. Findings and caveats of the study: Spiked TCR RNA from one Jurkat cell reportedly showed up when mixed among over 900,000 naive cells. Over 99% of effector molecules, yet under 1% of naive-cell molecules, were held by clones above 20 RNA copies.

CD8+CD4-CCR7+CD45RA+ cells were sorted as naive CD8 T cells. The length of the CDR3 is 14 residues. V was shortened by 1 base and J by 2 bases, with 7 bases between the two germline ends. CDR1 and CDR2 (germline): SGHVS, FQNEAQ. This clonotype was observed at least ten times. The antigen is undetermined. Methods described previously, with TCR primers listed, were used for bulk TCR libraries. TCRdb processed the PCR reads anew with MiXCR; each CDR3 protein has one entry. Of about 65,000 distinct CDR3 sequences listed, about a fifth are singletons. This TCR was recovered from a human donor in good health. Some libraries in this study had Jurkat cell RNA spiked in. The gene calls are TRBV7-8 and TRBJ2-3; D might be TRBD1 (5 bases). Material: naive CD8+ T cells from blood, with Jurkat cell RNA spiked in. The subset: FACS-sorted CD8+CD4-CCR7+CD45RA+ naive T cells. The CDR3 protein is CASSLEGVTDTQYF. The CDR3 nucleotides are TGTGCCAGCAGCTTAGAAGGGGTCACAGATACGCAGTATTTT.